Sequencing of this T cell receptor (beta chain) was carried out in a study of cytomegalovirus exposure and HLA in healthy donors. Findings and limits, study-wide: Earlier analysis looked at TCR beta V segments, and most were productive about 90% or about 30% of the time. Many donors shared some public TCRs, even though most TCR sequences were rare. In a later analysis, V- and J-gene trimming of beta chains associated with a DCLRE1C missense variant, replicated independently. A list of approximately 160 TCR beta chains associated with cytomegalovirus was given.

As for this clone: Its target is unknown.

The CDR3 runs to 15 residues. V lost 7 bases, J lost 1 base, and 15 bases lay in between. Germline values: CDR1 MNHNS, CDR2 SASEGT. The PCR had 60 Vbeta and 13 Jbeta primers. Data came from immunoSEQ multiplex PCR; TCRdb stores just in-frame clones and leaves some out. The sample's table shows 50,000 to 70,000 clones. This receptor was taken from a man aged 50 or older in good health and CMV-seropositive. The sequenced material came from PBMCs. V is TRBV6-1 and J is TRBJ2-3; tentative D call: TRBD2 (8 bases). The CDR3 sequence is CASTPGGTGTDTQYF. In nucleotides, the CDR3 is TGTGCCAGCACTCCGGGGGGGACAGGCACAGATACGCAGTATTTT.